Each of the 5 T cell receptor beta chains below was sequenced from the same sample in a study of blood T cells in healthy people across ages. With a J-beta primer mix and a sample-barcoded 5' primer, a second PCR ran roughly 6 to 11 cycles. TCRdb called the 5' RACE reads again in MiXCR, with one record for every CDR3 protein. This sample yields about a million distinct CDR3 sequences, of which 51% are seen a single time; 20% to 25% belongs to the top ten. What was sequenced was blood. The receptors come from a woman in her fifties or sixties in good health.

This chain connects TRBV28 to TRBJ1-4, with a possible D match to TRBD1 (6 bases). CDR1 MDHEN and CDR2 SYDVKM come from the germline V gene. Deletions cut 1 base from V and 12 bases from J, with 24 bases between. The CDR3 runs 17 residues. The CDR3 is CASSLLVLRDKEKELFF. CDR3 sequence (DNA): TGTGCCAGCAGTTTATTAGTCCTCCGGGACAAAGAGAAGGAACTGTTTTTT.

CDR3 region: CASSQEQGSLYEQYF. CDR3 DNA sequence: TGCGCCAGCAGCCAAGAACAGGGCAGCCTCTACGAGCAGTACTTC. V usage is TRBV4-1 and J usage is TRBJ2-7, with D perhaps TRBD1 (6 bases). Per germline, CDR1 MGHRA and CDR2 YSYEKL. With 0 bases removed from V and 3 bases from J, the gap between germline ends came to 12 bases. This CDR3 comprises 15 residues.

This sequence joins TRBV28 and TRBJ2-1; 7 bases match TRBD1. The CDR3 loop spans 13 amino acids. Germline values: CDR1 MDHEN, CDR2 SYDVKM. V shed 6 bases and J 9 bases; nucleotides not matched to a gene: 8. The CDR3 nucleotides are TGTGCCAGCAGACTCGGACAGGCGGGTGAGCAGTTCTTC. It is translated as CASRLGQAGEQFF.

This clonotype has just a few counts. The chain is built from TRBV11-2 and TRBJ2-3; tentatively, D is TRBD1 (6 bases). The V and J ends lost 0 bases and 2 bases respectively, with 12 bases between them. CDR3 size: 16 residues. Germline loops: CDR1 SGHAT, CDR2 FQNNGV. The CDR3 reads CASSLEGARFTDTQYF. CDR3 nucleotides: TGTGCCAGCAGCTTAGAGGGGGCGCGTTTCACAGATACGCAGTATTTT. Filled out from reference TRBV11-2 and TRBJ2-3, the complete variable domain reads EAGVAQSPRYKIIEKRQSVAFWCNPISGHATLYWYQQILGQGPKLLIQFQNNGVVDDSQLPKDRFSAERLKGVDSTLKIQPAKLEDSAVYLCASSLEGARFTDTQYFGPGTRLTVL.

Points on this clonotype: At one end, the junction sequence differs from germline, possibly due to a read error. The V and J genes are TRBV10-3 and TRBJ2-3; tentatively, D is TRBD2 (6 bases). Germline CDR1 and CDR2: ENHRY and SYGVKD. The CDR3 spans 17 residues. Here the CDR3 DNA reads TGTGCCATCAGCTCCCGTGGTAGCGGATCTCAGCTGGATATGCAGTATTTT. Translation gives CAISSRGSGSQLDMQYF.